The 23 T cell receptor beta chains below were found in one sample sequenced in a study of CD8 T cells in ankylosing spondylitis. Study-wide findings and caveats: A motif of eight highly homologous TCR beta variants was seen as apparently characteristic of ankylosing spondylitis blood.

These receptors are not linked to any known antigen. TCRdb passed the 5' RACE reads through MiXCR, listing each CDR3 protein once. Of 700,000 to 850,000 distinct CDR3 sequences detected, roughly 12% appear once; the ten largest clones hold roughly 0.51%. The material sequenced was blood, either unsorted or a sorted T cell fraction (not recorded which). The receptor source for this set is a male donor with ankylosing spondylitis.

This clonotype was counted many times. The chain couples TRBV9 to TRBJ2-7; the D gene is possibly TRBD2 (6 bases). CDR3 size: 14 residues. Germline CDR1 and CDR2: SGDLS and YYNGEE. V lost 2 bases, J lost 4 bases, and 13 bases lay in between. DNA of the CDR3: TGTGCCAGCAGCGTGCGGGACGGCAGTTACGAGCAGTACTTC. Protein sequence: CASSVRDGSYEQYF.

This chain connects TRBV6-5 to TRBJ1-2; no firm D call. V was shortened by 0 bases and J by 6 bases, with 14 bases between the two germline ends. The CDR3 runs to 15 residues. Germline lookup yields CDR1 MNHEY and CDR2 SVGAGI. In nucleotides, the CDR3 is TGTGCCAGCAGTTACTCGAAATGGAGCCTAAATGGCTACACCTTC. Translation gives CASSYSKWSLNGYTF.

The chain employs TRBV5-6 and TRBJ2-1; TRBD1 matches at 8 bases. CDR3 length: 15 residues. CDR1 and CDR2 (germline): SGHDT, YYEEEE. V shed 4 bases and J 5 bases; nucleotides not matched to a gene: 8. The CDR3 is CASSQIQGAHNEQFF. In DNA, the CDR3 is TGTGCCAGCAGCCAGATCCAGGGGGCCCACAATGAGCAGTTCTTC.

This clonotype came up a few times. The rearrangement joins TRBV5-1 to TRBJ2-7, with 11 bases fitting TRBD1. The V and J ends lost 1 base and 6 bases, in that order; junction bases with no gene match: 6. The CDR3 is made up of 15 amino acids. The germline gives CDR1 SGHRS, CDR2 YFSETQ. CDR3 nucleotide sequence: TGCGCCAGCAGCTTGAAAGGACAGGGGGCTTCCGAGCAGTACTTC. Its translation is CASSLKGQGASEQYF.

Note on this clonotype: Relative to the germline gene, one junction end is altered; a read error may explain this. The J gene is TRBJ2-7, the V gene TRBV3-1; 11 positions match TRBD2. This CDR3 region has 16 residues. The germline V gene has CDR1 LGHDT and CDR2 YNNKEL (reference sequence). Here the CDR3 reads CASSRTGTSGTYKQYF. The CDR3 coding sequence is TGTGCCAGCAGCCGAACCGGGACTAGCGGCACCTACAAGCAGTACTTC.

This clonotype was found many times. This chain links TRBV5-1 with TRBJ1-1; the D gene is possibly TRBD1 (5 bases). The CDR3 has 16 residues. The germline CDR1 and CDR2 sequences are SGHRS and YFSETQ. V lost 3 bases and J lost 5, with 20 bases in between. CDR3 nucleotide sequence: TGCGCCAGCAGCTCCCGGGCCGCTGGGGCGGGAACTGAAGCTTTCTTT. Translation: CASSSRAAGAGTEAFF.

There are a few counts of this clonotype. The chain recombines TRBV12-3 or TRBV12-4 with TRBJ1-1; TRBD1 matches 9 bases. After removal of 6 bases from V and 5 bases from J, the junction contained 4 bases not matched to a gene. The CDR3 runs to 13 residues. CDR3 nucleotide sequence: TGTGCCAGCAGGGGACAGGGCGGTACTGAAGCTTTCTTT. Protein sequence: CASRGQGGTEAFF.

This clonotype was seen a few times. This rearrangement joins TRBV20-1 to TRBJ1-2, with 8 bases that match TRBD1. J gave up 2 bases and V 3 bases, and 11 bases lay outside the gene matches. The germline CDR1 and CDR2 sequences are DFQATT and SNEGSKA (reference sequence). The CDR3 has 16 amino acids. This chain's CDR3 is CSASRDRSSWNYGYTF. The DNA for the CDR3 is TGCAGTGCTAGCCGGGACAGGTCTTCTTGGAACTATGGCTACACCTTC.

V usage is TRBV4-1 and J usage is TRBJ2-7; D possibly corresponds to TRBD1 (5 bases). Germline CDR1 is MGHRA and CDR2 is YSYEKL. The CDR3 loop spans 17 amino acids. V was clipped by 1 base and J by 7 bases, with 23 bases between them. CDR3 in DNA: TGCGCCAGCAGCCAAGTTGTAGGACACTTTGAGGTTGTGGAGCAGTACTTC. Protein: CASSQVVGHFEVVEQYF.

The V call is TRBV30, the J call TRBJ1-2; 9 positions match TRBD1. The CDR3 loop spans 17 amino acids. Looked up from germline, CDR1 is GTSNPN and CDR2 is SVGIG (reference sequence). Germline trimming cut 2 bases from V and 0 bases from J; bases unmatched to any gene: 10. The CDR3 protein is CAWSHPGQGPANYGYTF. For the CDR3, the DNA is TGTGCCTGGAGTCACCCGGGACAGGGACCTGCTAACTATGGCTACACCTTC.

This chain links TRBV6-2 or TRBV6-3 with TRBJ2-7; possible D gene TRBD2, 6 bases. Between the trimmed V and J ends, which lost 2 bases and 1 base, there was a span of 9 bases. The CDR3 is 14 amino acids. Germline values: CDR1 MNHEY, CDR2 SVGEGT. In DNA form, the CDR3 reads TGTGCCAGCAGTTACGGGGGGACTTCCTACGAGCAGTACTTC. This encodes CASSYGGTSYEQYF.

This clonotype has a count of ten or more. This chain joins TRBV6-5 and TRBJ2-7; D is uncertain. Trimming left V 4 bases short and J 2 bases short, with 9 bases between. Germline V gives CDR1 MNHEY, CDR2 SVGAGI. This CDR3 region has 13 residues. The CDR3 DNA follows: TGTGCCAGCAGTTCCACAAAAACCTACGAGCAGTACTTC. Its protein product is CASSSTKTYEQYF.

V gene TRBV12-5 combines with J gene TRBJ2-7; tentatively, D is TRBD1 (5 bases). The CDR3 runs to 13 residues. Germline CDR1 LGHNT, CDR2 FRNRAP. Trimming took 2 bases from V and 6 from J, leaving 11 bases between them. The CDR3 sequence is CASGLITQGEQYF. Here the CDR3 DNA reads TGTGCTAGTGGTTTGATCACCCAGGGCGAGCAGTACTTC. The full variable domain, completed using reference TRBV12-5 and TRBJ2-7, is DARVTQTPRHKVTEMGQEVTMRCQPILGHNTVFWYRQTMMQGLELLAYFRNRAPLDDSGMPKDRFSAEMPDATLATLKIQPSEPRDSAVYFCASGLITQGEQYFGPGTRLTVT.

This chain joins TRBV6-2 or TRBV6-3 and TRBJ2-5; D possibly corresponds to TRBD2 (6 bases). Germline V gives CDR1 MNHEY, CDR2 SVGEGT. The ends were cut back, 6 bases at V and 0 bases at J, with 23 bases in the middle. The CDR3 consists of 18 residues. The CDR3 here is CASRAPTVRGGYQETQYF. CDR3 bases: TGTGCCAGCAGAGCCCCGACCGTCCGTGGGGGGTACCAAGAGACCCAGTACTTC.

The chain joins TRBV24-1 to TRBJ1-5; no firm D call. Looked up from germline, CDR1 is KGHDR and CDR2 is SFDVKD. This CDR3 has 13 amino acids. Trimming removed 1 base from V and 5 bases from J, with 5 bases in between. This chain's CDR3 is CATSDFGDQPQHF. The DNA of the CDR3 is TGTGCCACCAGTGATTTTGGTGATCAGCCCCAGCATTTT.

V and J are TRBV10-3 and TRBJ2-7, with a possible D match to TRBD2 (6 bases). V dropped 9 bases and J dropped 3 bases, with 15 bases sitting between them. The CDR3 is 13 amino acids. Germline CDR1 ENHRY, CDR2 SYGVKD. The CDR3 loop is CAIGVRGGYEQYF. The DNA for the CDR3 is TGTGCCATAGGGGTGAGGGGAGGCTACGAGCAGTACTTC.

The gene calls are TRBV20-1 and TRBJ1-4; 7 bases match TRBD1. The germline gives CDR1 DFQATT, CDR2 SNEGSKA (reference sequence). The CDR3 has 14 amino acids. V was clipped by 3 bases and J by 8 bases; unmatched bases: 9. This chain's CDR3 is CSASLGTVGEKLFF. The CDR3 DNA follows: TGCAGTGCTAGTCTGGGGACAGTAGGCGAAAAACTGTTTTTT.

The CDR3 DNA sequence: TGTGCCAGCAGCCCCGACAGGAGCTTGTACCAAGAGACCCAGTACTTC. This sequence encodes CASSPDRSLYQETQYF. The genes are TRBV7-2 and TRBJ2-5; D perhaps matches TRBD1 (6 bases). Deletions cut 5 bases from V and 0 bases from J, with 16 bases between. Germline V gene sequence: CDR1 SGHTA, CDR2 FQGNSA. The CDR3 runs 16 residues.

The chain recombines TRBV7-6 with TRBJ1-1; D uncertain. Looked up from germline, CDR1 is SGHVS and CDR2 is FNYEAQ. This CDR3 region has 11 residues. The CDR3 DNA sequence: TGTGCGGTTGGGTGGGAGCATGGAGCTTTCTTT. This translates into CAVGWEHGAFF.

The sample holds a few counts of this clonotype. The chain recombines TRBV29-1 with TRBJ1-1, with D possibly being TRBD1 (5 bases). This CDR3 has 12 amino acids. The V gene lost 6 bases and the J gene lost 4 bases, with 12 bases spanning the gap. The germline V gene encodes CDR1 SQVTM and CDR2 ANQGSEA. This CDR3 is CSVRPGGTEAFF. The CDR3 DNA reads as TGCAGCGTCCGTCCCGGGGGCACTGAAGCTTTCTTT.

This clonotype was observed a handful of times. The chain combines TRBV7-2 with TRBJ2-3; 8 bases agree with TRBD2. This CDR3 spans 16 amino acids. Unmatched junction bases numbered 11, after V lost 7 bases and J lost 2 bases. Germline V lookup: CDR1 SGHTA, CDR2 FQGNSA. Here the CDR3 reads CASTPRGVVATDTQYF. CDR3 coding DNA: TGTGCCAGCACCCCGCGGGGGGTAGTTGCCACAGATACGCAGTATTTT.

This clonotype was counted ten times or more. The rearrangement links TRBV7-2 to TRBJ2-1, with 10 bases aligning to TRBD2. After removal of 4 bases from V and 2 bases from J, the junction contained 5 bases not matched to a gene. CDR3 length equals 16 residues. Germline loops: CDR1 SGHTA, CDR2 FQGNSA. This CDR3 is CASSSRTSGTYNEQFF. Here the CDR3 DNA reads TGTGCCAGCAGCTCCCGGACTAGCGGAACCTACAATGAGCAGTTCTTC.

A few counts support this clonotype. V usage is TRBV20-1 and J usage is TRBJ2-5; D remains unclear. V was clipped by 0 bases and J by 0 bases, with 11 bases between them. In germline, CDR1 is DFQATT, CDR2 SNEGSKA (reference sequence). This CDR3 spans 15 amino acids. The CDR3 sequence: CSARDYKTYQETQYF. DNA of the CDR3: TGCAGTGCTAGAGATTATAAGACATACCAAGAGACCCAGTACTTC.